These 31 T cell receptor beta chains share one sample of origin, sequenced in a study of T-cell memory formation after mild COVID-19. TCRdb analysed the 5' RACE reads with MiXCR anew, one entry per CDR3 protein. The sample records 300,000 to 350,000 distinct CDR3 sequences, roughly a fifth being singletons. Sequencing used PBMCs or a T cell subset sorted from them (not recorded which). The receptors come from a man in his late teens or twenties who had mild COVID-19 (a few samples of this study predate the infection). Cell type and time point are not known.

There are a few counts of this clonotype. The rearrangement joins TRBV4-2 to TRBJ1-4; 10 nucleotides match TRBD1. Germline-derived CDR1 and CDR2 are LGHNA and YNFKEQ. The CDR3 spans 15 residues. The V segment lost 4 bases and the J segment 7 bases; nucleotides outside the gene matches: 6. CDR3 sequence: CASSLTDRGGEKLFF. The CDR3 DNA reads TGTGCCAGCAGCCTCACGGACAGGGGGGGTGAAAAACTGTTTTTT.

This clonotype occurred a few times. The chain is built from TRBV5-4 and TRBJ2-5; 9 nucleotides align to TRBD2. Trimming removed 0 bases from V and 3 bases from J; junction bases left unmatched: 3. The germline CDR1 and CDR2 sequences are SGHNT and YYREEE (reference sequence). The CDR3 spans 15 residues. CDR3 sequence (DNA): TGTGCCAGCAGCTTGGGGGGACTAGCTGAAGAGACCCAGTACTTC. It specifies CASSLGGLAEETQYF.

This clonotype has more than one count but fewer than ten. The V and J genes are TRBV6-5 and TRBJ2-5; 7 bases are shared with TRBD1. CDR3 length: 15 amino acids. Germline V gene lookup returns CDR1 MNHEY and CDR2 SVGAGI. J lost 4 bases, V lost 4 bases, and 9 bases had no gene match. CDR3 DNA: TGTGCCAGCAGTTTTTCGAGACAGGGTGGAGAGACCCAGTACTTC. Translation gives CASSFSRQGGETQYF.

This clonotype was detected only a few times. V usage is TRBV12-3 or TRBV12-4 and J usage is TRBJ1-2, with D unresolved. This CDR3 is built from 11 residues. The V end was cut by 8 bases, the J end by 7 bases, with 11 bases between. CDR3 sequence reads: CASFGSFGYTF. The DNA of the CDR3 is TGTGCCAGCTTCGGGAGTTTTGGCTACACCTTC.

The chain couples TRBV10-2 to TRBJ2-7; D gene unclear. The CDR3 is 18 amino acids. The ends were cut back, 6 bases at V and 0 bases at J, with 24 bases in the middle. CDR1 and CDR2 (germline): WSHSY, SAAADI. The CDR3 here is CASSQWLVGSRSSYEQYV. In DNA form, the CDR3 reads TGCGCCAGCAGCCAGTGGCTTGTGGGCAGTAGAAGCTCCTACGAGCAGTACGTC.

The chain has TRBV4-1 and TRBJ1-1; maybe TRBD1 (5 bases). The V gene lost 1 base and the J gene lost 5 bases, with 8 bases spanning the gap. Germline V gene lookup returns CDR1 MGHRA and CDR2 YSYEKL. There are 13 residues in the CDR3. As DNA, the CDR3 is TGCGCCAGCAGCCAAGCAGGGTCAACTGAAGCTTTCTTT. Translation gives CASSQAGSTEAFF.

The table lists this clonotype with a few counts. The rearrangement uses TRBV5-1 and TRBJ2-5; D may be TRBD1 (6 bases). CDR1 and CDR2 (germline): SGHRS, YFSETQ. V was cut by 1 base and J by 3 bases, with 10 bases left in between. This CDR3 comprises 14 residues. The CDR3 sequence is CASSLRSGEETQYF. CDR3 nucleotides: TGCGCCAGCAGCTTGAGGTCAGGGGAAGAGACCCAGTACTTC.

This clonotype was observed a handful of times. The chain recombines TRBV11-2 with TRBJ2-3; TRBD2 matches 12 bases. Trimming removed 3 bases from V and 5 bases from J; junction bases left unmatched: 6. Germline V gene sequence: CDR1 SGHAT, CDR2 FQNNGV. This CDR3 region has 16 residues. The CDR3 DNA reads as TGTGCCAGCAGCTTGCTAGCGGGGGGGCCTGGAGATACGCAGTATTTT. Translated: CASSLLAGGPGDTQYF.

The V call is TRBV4-3, the J call TRBJ2-3; possibly TRBD2 for D (6 bases). Trimming removed 4 bases from V and 0 bases from J, with 20 bases in between. The CDR3 runs 18 residues. The V gene's germline CDR1 is LGHNA and CDR2 YSLEER. In nucleotides, the CDR3 is TGCGCCAGCAGCCGAAGTATACTAGCTGGTCCTAGCACAGATACGCAGTATTTT. Amino acid sequence: CASSRSILAGPSTDTQYF.

This clonotype was seen only a few times. The CDR3 bases are TGTGCCAGCAGCTTAGTCAGGGGTGGAAACACCATATATTTT. Protein sequence: CASSLVRGGNTIYF. J is TRBJ1-3 and V is TRBV7-2; tentative D call: TRBD1 (6 bases). The germline gives CDR1 SGHTA, CDR2 FQGNSA. The CDR3 totals 14 residues. The V gene lost 1 base and the J gene lost 3 bases, with 7 bases spanning the gap.

The V gene is TRBV5-5, the J gene TRBJ1-2; the D gene is possibly TRBD1 (5 bases). The germline CDR1 and CDR2 sequences are SGHKS and YYEKEE (reference sequence). The CDR3 runs 14 residues. Trimming shortened V by 1 base and J by 4 bases, and 11 bases separated the two germline ends. The CDR3 sequence: CASSLLPGSYGYTF. Written as DNA, the CDR3 is TGTGCCAGCAGCTTGCTTCCAGGGAGCTATGGCTACACCTTC.

The chain combines TRBV9 with TRBJ2-2; D is possibly TRBD1 or TRBD2 (5 bases each). CDR1 is SGDLS, CDR2 YYNGEE, per germline. This CDR3 is 14 amino acids long. The V end lost 0 bases, the J end lost 6 bases, and 9 bases lay between the germline ends. The CDR3 DNA sequence: TGTGCCAGCAGCGTAGGAGGGGCGGCCGGGGAGCTGTTTTTT. Translated: CASSVGGAAGELFF.

This clonotype has just a few counts. The chain employs TRBV7-8 and TRBJ1-1, with 8 bases identical to TRBD1. V lost 3 bases and J lost 0; bases outside the gene matches: 3. The CDR3 runs 15 residues. CDR1 is SGHVS and CDR2 is FQNEAQ in the germline V gene. The DNA for the CDR3 is TGTGCCAGCAGCTTGACAGGGGCTATGAACACTGAAGCTTTCTTT. Protein: CASSLTGAMNTEAFF.

V usage is TRBV11-2 and J usage is TRBJ2-6, with D possibly matching TRBD1 (6 bases). The CDR3 covers 16 residues. Germline V gives CDR1 SGHAT, CDR2 FQNNGV. The V end was cut by 6 bases, the J end by 4 bases, with 16 bases between. CDR3 residues: CASRGARESGANVLTF. In DNA, the CDR3 is TGTGCCAGCAGGGGGGCCAGGGAGTCGGGGGCCAACGTCCTGACTTTC.

The table lists this clonotype with a few counts. The chain combines TRBV6-2 or TRBV6-3 with TRBJ2-7, with D perhaps TRBD2 (6 bases). Germline lookup yields CDR1 MNHEY and CDR2 SVGEGT. CDR3 length: 16 residues. V was shortened by 3 bases and J by 4 bases, with 19 bases between the two germline ends. CDR3: CASSYGRGKYQYEQYV. Written as DNA, the CDR3 is TGTGCCAGCAGTTATGGTCGGGGGAAGTACCAATACGAGCAGTACGTC.

This clonotype was observed a handful of times. The chain links TRBV5-6 to TRBJ1-3, with D possibly TRBD1 on 6 matching bases. Trimming pared 1 base from V and 0 bases from J, leaving 11 bases between. Germline V lookup: CDR1 SGHDT, CDR2 YYEEEE. The CDR3 contains 16 residues. The CDR3 protein is CASSLLGGYSGNTIYF. For the CDR3, the DNA is TGTGCCAGCAGCTTGTTGGGGGGCTACTCTGGAAACACCATATATTTT.

The CDR3, as DNA: TGTGCCAGCAGTTACACGCGACAGGGCAGCGCAGCGGAGCTGTTTTTT. It specifies CASSYTRQGSAAELFF. This chain connects TRBV6-2 or TRBV6-3 to TRBJ2-2, with 7 positions matching TRBD1. The germline gives CDR1 MNHEY, CDR2 SVGEGT. This CDR3 spans 16 amino acids. Trimming took 2 bases from V and 10 from J; bases not matched to a gene: 13.

This clonotype was picked up a small number of times. V gene TRBV7-2 combines with J gene TRBJ2-5; D is possibly TRBD2 (6 bases). This CDR3 has 18 amino acids. Trimming removed 1 base from V and 5 bases from J, with 23 bases in between. Germline V gives CDR1 SGHTA, CDR2 FQGNSA. The CDR3 region is CASSLVDLRAGSRETQYF. In DNA, the CDR3 is TGTGCCAGCAGCTTAGTTGACCTACGGGCGGGGTCCCGGGAGACCCAGTACTTC.

The V gene is TRBV5-1, the J gene TRBJ2-3; TRBD2 matches 10 bases. The trim removed 2 bases at V and 7 bases at J, leaving 10 bases unmatched. CDR3 length: 16 amino acids. Germline CDR1 reads SGHRS; CDR2 reads YFSETQ. The CDR3 loop reads CASSFTGTSASHTQYF. CDR3 bases: TGCGCCAGCAGCTTCACCGGGACTAGCGCCTCCCATACGCAGTATTTT.

In this sample, this clonotype turned up many times. The chain carries TRBV9 and TRBJ2-3, with D perhaps TRBD1 (6 bases). The CDR3 extends over 14 amino acids. V lost 3 bases and J lost 2, with 10 bases in between. Per germline, CDR1 SGDLS and CDR2 YYNGEE. Written as DNA, the CDR3 is TGTGCCAGCAGCGCGGACAGAAACACAGATACGCAGTATTTT. It yields the protein CASSADRNTDTQYF.

This clonotype was counted a few times. The genes are TRBV4-3 and TRBJ2-7; TRBD1 agrees at 7 bases. V shed 0 bases and J 8 bases; nucleotides not matched to a gene: 7. The germline gives CDR1 LGHNA, CDR2 YSLEER. The CDR3 runs to 14 residues. The CDR3 sequence: CASSQDTGVRKQYF. Here the CDR3 DNA reads TGCGCCAGCAGCCAAGATACAGGGGTACGCAAGCAGTACTTC.

This clonotype was seen only a few times. The V call is TRBV10-3, the J call TRBJ2-7, with D perhaps matching TRBD1 or TRBD2 (5 bases each). CDR1 is ENHRY and CDR2 is SYGVKD in the germline V gene. Trimming removed 0 bases at V and 7 bases at J, with 16 bases between. This CDR3 comprises 15 residues. The CDR3 coding sequence is TGTGCCATCAGTGAGTCGGCACCGGGAAAGGGGGAGCAGTACGTC. It specifies CAISESAPGKGEQYV.

The chain links TRBV5-1 to TRBJ1-1; D unresolved. Germline V gives CDR1 SGHRS, CDR2 YFSETQ. This CDR3 spans 14 amino acids. Trimming cost V 2 bases and J 4 bases, with 12 bases left between them. CDR3 nucleotide sequence: TGCGCCAGCAGCTTCTGGATTGAAGGCACTGAAGCTTTCTTT. This codes for CASSFWIEGTEAFF.

This clonotype turned up a few times. The genes are TRBV5-1 and TRBJ1-1, with D tentatively TRBD1 (5 bases). The V end was cut by 6 bases, the J end by 1 base, with 13 bases between. The CDR3 loop spans 14 amino acids. The germline gives CDR1 SGHRS, CDR2 YFSETQ. This chain's CDR3 is CASKSGARNTEAFF. The CDR3 DNA reads TGCGCCAGCAAGTCCGGGGCCAGGAACACTGAAGCTTTCTTT.

The chain is built from TRBV6-5 and TRBJ2-5, with TRBD2 matching 9 bases. CDR1 is MNHEY and CDR2 is SVGAGI in the germline V gene. The V segment lost 0 bases and the J segment 5 bases; nucleotides outside the gene matches: 7. The CDR3 is 16 residues long. The CDR3 region has the DNA TGTGCCAGCAGTTACTCGAGGCGGGGGGGTCCCGAGACCCAGTACTTC. It is translated as CASSYSRRGGPETQYF.

The chain couples TRBV29-1 to TRBJ2-3; TRBD2 might be the D (6 bases). The germline V gene encodes CDR1 SQVTM and CDR2 ANQGSEA. CDR3 length: 13 residues. This CDR3 reads CGWAGTSTDTQYF. CDR3 DNA: TGCGGCTGGGCGGGGACTAGCACAGATACGCAGTATTTT.

This clonotype was recorded a few times. The chain links TRBV24-1 to TRBJ2-3; D uncertain. Trimming cost V 3 bases and J 4 bases, with 7 bases left between them. The CDR3 runs 13 residues. Germline lookup yields CDR1 KGHDR and CDR2 SFDVKD. CDR3 sequence (DNA): TGTGCCACCAGTGATGTAGTTTCAGATACGCAGTATTTT. Its protein is CATSDVVSDTQYF.

This clonotype showed up just a few times. The chain recombines TRBV9 with TRBJ2-3; no definite D call. This CDR3 has 15 amino acids. From germline, CDR1 is SGDLS and CDR2 YYNGEE. Trimming left V 1 base short and J 0 bases short, with 9 bases between. CDR3 nucleotide sequence: TGTGCCAGCAGCGTACGGGCGACTAGCACAGATACGCAGTATTTT. The encoded protein is CASSVRATSTDTQYF. Supplemented by reference TRBV9 and TRBJ2-3, the full variable domain reads DSGVTQTPKHLITATGQRVTLRCSPRSGDLSVYWYQQSLDQGLQFLIQYYNGEERAKGNILERFSAQQFPDLHSELNLSSLELGDSALYFCASSVRATSTDTQYFGPGTRLTVL.

This chain links TRBV30 with TRBJ1-2; 8 bases are a match to TRBD1. CDR1 is GTSNPN, CDR2 SVGIG, per germline (reference sequence). Trimming removed 0 bases from V and 14 bases from J; junction bases left unmatched: 5. The CDR3 runs 11 residues. CDR3 amino acids: CAWSVQGAWTF. The CDR3, as DNA: TGTGCCTGGAGTGTGCAGGGGGCTTGGACCTTC.

The chain uses TRBV27 and TRBJ1-1; D not certain. Trimming took off 2 bases at V and 0 bases at J, with 22 bases between the two ends. The CDR3 has 19 residues. The germline gives CDR1 MNHEY, CDR2 SMNVEV (reference sequence). CDR3 region: CASSLAFGLIGTMNTEAFF. The CDR3 DNA sequence: TGTGCCAGCAGTTTAGCTTTCGGTCTAATTGGAACCATGAACACTGAAGCTTTCTTT.

This clonotype was found many times. The chain has TRBV5-1 and TRBJ2-7, with D unresolved. Between the trimmed V and J ends, which lost 2 bases and 4 bases, there was a span of 7 bases. Germline V CDR1 and CDR2: SGHRS, YFSETQ. This CDR3 region has 12 residues. In DNA, the CDR3 is TGCGCCAGCAGCTTTAATGAATACGAGCAGTACTTC. It specifies CASSFNEYEQYF.